The 5 T cell receptor beta chains presented below share a single source sample, sequenced in a study of T-cell memory formation after mild COVID-19. TCRdb recomputed calls from the 5' RACE reads with MiXCR, one row per CDR3 protein. The sample has 250,000 to 350,000 distinct CDR3 sequences, 15% to 20% seen once; the top ten hold roughly 21%. Sequenced sample: PBMCs or a T cell subset sorted from them (not recorded which). The receptors here all came from a man aged 18 to 29 who had mild COVID-19 (a few samples of this study predate the infection). Cell type and time point are not known.

This clonotype turned up a few times. The chain has TRBV7-2 and TRBJ2-5, with TRBD2 identical over 7 bases. Germline CDR1 and CDR2: SGHTA and FQGNSA. The V segment lost 5 bases and the J segment 3 bases; nucleotides outside the gene matches: 6. There are 14 residues in the CDR3. The CDR3 is CASSDRGVKETQYF. Here the CDR3 DNA reads TGTGCCAGCAGCGACCGGGGGGTAAAAGAGACCCAGTACTTC.

A few counts support this clonotype. The genes are TRBV7-2 and TRBJ1-4; 9 bases line up with TRBD1. The trim removed 5 bases at V and 8 bases at J, leaving 9 bases unmatched. The CDR3 contains 15 residues. Germline V CDR1 and CDR2: SGHTA, FQGNSA. The CDR3 region has the DNA TGTGCCAGCAGCCCCCAACAGGGGGCAGGCGAAAAACTGTTTTTT. Translation: CASSPQQGAGEKLFF.

This clonotype was picked up a small number of times. The DNA for the CDR3 is TGTGCCAGCAGCGTCCAGGGACAGGGAGGTGATGAGCAGTTCTTC. Protein: CASSVQGQGGDEQFF. The chain links TRBV9 to TRBJ2-1; 9 bases are shared with TRBD1. The CDR3 contains 15 residues. From germline, CDR1 is SGDLS and CDR2 YYNGEE. V was clipped by 2 bases and J by 8 bases; unmatched bases: 8.

The chain combines TRBV7-2 with TRBJ1-2; D may be TRBD1 (6 bases). This CDR3 comprises 14 residues. The V gene lost 7 bases and the J gene lost 8 bases, with 20 bases spanning the gap. The germline V gene encodes CDR1 SGHTA and CDR2 FQGNSA. CDR3 loop: CASTFSGAEDGYTF. The CDR3 coding sequence is TGTGCCAGCACCTTTTCAGGGGCTGAGGACGGCTACACCTTC.

This clonotype was seen only a few times. J is TRBJ2-2 and V is TRBV6-5; perhaps TRBD2 as D (6 bases). Trimming pared 5 bases from V and 2 bases from J, leaving 15 bases between. Germline V lookup: CDR1 MNHEY, CDR2 SVGAGI. The CDR3 covers 16 residues. CDR3: CASSPRLGSNTGELFF. CDR3 coding DNA: TGTGCCAGCAGTCCCCGACTAGGCAGTAACACCGGGGAGCTGTTTTTT.